This T cell receptor beta chain was observed in a study of long-term antiretroviral therapy in people with HIV. Trimming pared 0 bases from V and 5 bases from J, leaving 11 bases between. CDR1 is MGHDK and CDR2 is SYGVNS in the germline V gene. CDR3 length equals 15 residues. With regard to this clone: Its antigen remains unidentified.

immunoSEQ v3.0 was run at survey level. Sequencing was performed with immunoSEQ multiplex PCR; in TCRdb, only in-frame clones are kept and a portion is missing. The sample carries about 39,000 clones, roughly nine tenths recorded once. Study results and caveats: Adherence to ART, viral resistance and therapy changes lacked any data.

The genes are TRBV25-1 and TRBJ2-4; tentative D call: TRBD1 (5 bases). This TCR derives from a woman aged 50 to 60 with HIV. This sample comprised unsorted PBMCs, obtained 1.2 years after starting antiretroviral therapy. CDR3: CASSEYGAGENIQYF. The CDR3, as DNA: TGTGCCAGCAGTGAATATGGGGCAGGCGAAAACATTCAGTACTTC.